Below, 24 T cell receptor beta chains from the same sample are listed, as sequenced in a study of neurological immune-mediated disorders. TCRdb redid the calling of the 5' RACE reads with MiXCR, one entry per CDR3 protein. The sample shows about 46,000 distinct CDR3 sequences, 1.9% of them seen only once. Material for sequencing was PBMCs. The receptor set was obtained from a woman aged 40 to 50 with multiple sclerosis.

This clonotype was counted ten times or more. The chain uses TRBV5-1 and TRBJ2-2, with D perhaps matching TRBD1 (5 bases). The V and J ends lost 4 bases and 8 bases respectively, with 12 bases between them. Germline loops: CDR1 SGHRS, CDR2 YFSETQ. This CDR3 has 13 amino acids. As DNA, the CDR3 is TGCGCCAGCAGCCCCAGGGATAGGGGGGAGCTGTTTTTT. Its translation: CASSPRDRGELFF. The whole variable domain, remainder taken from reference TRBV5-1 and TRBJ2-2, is KAGVTQTPRYLIKTRGQQVTLSCSPISGHRSVSWYQQTPGQGLQFLFEYFSETQRNKGNFPGRFSGRQFSNSRSEMNVSTLELGDSALYLCASSPRDRGELFFGEGSRLTVL.

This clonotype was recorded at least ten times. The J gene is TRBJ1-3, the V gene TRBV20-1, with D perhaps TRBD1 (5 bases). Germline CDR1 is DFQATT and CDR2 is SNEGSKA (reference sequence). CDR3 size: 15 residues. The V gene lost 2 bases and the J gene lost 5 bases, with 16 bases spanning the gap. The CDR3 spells CSARSRGNARNTIYF. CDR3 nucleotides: TGCAGTGCTAGATCACGGGGGAATGCGAGAAACACCATATATTTT.

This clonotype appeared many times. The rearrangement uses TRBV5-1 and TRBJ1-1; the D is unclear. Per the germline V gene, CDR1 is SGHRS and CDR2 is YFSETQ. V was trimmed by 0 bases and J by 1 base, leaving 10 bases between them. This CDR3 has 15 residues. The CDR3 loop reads CASSLDGRKNTEAFF. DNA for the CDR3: TGCGCCAGCAGCTTGGATGGCCGGAAGAACACTGAAGCTTTCTTT.

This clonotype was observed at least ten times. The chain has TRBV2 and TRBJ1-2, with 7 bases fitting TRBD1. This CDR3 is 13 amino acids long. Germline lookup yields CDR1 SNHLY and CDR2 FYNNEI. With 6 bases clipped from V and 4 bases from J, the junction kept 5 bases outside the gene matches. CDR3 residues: CASRGDSLYGYTF. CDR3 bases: TGTGCCAGCAGGGGGGACAGTCTCTATGGCTACACCTTC.

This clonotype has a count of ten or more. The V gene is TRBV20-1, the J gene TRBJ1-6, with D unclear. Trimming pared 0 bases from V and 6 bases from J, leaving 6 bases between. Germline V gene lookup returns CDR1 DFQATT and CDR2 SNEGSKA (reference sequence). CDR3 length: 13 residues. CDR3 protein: CSARDLVNSPLHF. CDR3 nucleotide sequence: TGCAGTGCTAGAGATCTGGTTAATTCACCCCTCCACTTT.

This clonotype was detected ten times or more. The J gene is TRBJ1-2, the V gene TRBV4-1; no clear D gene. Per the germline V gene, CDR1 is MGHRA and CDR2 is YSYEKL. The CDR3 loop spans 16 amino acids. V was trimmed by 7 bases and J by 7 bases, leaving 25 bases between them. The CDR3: CASTIDGTPRSSGYTF. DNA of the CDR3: TGCGCCAGCACTATAGATGGTACACCGAGAAGCTCTGGCTACACCTTC.

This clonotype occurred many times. The CDR3 spells CASSPPGQRLYNEQFF. CDR3 DNA: TGTGCCAGCAGCCCCCCGGGACAAAGGTTGTACAATGAGCAGTTCTTC. The chain has TRBV7-8 and TRBJ2-1; tentative D call: TRBD1 (6 bases). The CDR3 consists of 16 residues. Germline CDR1 reads SGHVS; CDR2 reads FQNEAQ. Trimming removed 5 bases at V and 4 bases at J, with 18 bases between.

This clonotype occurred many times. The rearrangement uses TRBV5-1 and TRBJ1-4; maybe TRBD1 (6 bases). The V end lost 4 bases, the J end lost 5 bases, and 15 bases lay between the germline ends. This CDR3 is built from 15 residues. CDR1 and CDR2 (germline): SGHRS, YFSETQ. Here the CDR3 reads CASSLTGNRNEKLFF. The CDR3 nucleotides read TGCGCCAGCAGCCTCACAGGGAATCGAAATGAAAAACTGTTTTTT. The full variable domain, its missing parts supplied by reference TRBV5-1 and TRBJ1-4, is KAGVTQTPRYLIKTRGQQVTLSCSPISGHRSVSWYQQTPGQGLQFLFEYFSETQRNKGNFPGRFSGRQFSNSRSEMNVSTLELGDSALYLCASSLTGNRNEKLFFGSGTQLSVL.

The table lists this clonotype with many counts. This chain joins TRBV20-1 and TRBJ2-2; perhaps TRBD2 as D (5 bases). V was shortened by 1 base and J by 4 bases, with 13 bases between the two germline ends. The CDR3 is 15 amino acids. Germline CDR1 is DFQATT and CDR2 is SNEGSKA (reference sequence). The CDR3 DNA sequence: TGCAGTGCTAGAGCGCCCGGACTGATCACCGGGGAGCTGTTTTTT. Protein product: CSARAPGLITGELFF.

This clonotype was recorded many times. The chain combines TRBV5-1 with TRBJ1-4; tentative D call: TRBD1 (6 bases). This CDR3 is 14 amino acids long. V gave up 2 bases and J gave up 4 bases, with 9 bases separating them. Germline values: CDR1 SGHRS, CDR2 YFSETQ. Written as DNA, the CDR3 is TGCGCCAGCAGCTTCGGACAGCATAATGAAAAACTGTTTTTT. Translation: CASSFGQHNEKLFF.

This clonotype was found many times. The CDR3 DNA reads as TGCGCCAGCAGCTTCGGACAGGGACGAATGAACACTGAAGCTTTCTTT. The encoded protein is CASSFGQGRMNTEAFF. The J gene is TRBJ1-1, the V gene TRBV5-1; 8 bases fit TRBD1. Germline CDR1 SGHRS, CDR2 YFSETQ. The V and J ends lost 2 bases and 0 bases, in that order; junction bases with no gene match: 6. The CDR3 covers 16 residues.

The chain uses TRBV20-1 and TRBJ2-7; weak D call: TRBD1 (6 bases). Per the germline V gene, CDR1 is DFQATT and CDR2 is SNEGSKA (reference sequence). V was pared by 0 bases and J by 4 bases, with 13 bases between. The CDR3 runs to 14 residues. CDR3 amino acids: CSARDTGSGYEQYF. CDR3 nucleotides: TGCAGTGCTAGAGATACAGGGTCGGGTTACGAGCAGTACTTC.

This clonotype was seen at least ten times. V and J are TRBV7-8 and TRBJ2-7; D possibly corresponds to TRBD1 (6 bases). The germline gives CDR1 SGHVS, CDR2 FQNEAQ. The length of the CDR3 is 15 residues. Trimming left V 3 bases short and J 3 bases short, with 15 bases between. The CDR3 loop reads CASSFLSRDNYEQYF. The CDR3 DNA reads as TGTGCCAGCAGCTTCCTCAGCCGGGACAACTACGAGCAGTACTTC.

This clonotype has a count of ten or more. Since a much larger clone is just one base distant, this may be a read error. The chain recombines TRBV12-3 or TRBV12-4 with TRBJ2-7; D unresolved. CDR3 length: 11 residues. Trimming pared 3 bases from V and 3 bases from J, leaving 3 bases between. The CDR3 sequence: CASSFNYEQYF. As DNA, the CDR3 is TGTGCCAGCAGTTTCAACTACGAGCAGTACTTC.

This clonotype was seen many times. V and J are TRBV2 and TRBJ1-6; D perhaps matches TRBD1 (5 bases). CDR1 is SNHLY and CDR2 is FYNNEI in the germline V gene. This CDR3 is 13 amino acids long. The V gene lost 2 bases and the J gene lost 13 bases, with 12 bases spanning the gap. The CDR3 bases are TGTGCCAGCAGTGAATTCAGGGTAGATCCCCTCCACTTT. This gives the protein CASSEFRVDPLHF.

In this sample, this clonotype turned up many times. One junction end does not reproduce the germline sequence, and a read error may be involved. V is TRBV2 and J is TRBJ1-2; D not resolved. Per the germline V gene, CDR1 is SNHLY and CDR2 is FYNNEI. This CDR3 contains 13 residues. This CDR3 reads CASSEAGGVGYTF. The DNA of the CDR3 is TGTGCCAGCAGCGAAGCGGGAGGAGTGGGCTACACCTTC.

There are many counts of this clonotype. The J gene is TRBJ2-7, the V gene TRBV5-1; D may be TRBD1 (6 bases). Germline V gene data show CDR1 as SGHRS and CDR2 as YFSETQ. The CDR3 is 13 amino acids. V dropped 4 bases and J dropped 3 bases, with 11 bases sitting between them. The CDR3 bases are TGCGCCAGCAGCAAAACGACAGGCTACGAGCAGTACTTC. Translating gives CASSKTTGYEQYF.

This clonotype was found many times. CDR3: CASRAGAENYF. DNA of the CDR3: TGTGCCAGCAGGGCGGGGGCTGAGAATTACTTC. The chain recombines TRBV2 with TRBJ2-7; maybe TRBD2 (7 bases). The V and J ends lost 6 bases and 13 bases respectively, with 16 bases between them. In germline, CDR1 is SNHLY, CDR2 FYNNEI. The CDR3 sequence is 11 residues long.

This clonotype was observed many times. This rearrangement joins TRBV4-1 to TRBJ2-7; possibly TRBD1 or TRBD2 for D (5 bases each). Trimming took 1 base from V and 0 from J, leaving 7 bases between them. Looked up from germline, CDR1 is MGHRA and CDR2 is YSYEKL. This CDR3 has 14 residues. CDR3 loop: CASSQVGDSYEQYF. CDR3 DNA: TGCGCCAGCAGCCAAGTGGGGGACTCCTACGAGCAGTACTTC.

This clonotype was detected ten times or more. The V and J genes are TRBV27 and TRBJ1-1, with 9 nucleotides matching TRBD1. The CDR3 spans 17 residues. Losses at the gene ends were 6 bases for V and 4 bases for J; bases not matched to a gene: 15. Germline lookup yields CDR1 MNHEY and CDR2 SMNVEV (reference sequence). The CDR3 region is CASRREGQGSWSTEAFF. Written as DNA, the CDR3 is TGTGCCAGCAGAAGAGAGGGACAGGGAAGTTGGAGCACTGAAGCTTTCTTT.

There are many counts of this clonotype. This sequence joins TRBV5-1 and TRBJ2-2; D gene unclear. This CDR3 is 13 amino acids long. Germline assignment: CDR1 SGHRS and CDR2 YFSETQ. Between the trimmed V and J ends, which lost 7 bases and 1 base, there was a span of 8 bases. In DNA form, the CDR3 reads TGCGCCAGCCGATATGAGAACACCGGGGAGCTGTTTTTT. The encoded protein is CASRYENTGELFF.

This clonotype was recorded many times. The CDR3 region has the DNA TGCGCCAGCAGCTTGGGGGACAGGGTCGGCGAGCAGTACTTC. Translation: CASSLGDRVGEQYF. The rearrangement uses TRBV5-1 and TRBJ2-7, with 9 bases that match TRBD1. Germline V gene lookup returns CDR1 SGHRS and CDR2 YFSETQ. V dropped 0 bases and J dropped 6; count of bases not matched to a gene: 4. This CDR3 is 14 amino acids long.

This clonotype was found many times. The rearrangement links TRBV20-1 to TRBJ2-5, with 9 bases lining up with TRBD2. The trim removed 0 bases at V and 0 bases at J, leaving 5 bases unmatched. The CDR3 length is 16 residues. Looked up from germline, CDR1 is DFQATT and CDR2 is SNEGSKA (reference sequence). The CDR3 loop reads CSARDFWTSDQETQYF. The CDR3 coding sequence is TGCAGTGCTAGAGATTTCTGGACTAGCGACCAAGAGACCCAGTACTTC.

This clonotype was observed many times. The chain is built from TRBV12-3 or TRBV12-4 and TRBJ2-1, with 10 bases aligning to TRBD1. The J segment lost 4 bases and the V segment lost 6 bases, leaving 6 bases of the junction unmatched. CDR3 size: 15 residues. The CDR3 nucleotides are TGTGCCAGCAGCCGTCGGACAGGGGGTTACAATGAGCAGTTCTTC. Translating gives CASSRRTGGYNEQFF.